A selection of T cell receptor beta chains follows, all from one sample in a study of cytomegalovirus exposure and HLA in healthy donors. Profiled with immunoSEQ multiplex PCR; TCRdb holds only in-frame clones, not every one. Counted here are about 70,000 clones, approximately 60% occurring once; the ten biggest clones make up roughly 2.8%. Input material: PBMCs. Every receptor here comes from a man aged 25-45 years in good health and CMV-seronegative. Both conserved end residues are part of each CDR3. The D gene is left open where the match is weak. Clone size is not always given. Where it is, it says once, few, many or a class for expanded clones.

abundance	v_gene	d_gene	j_gene	CDR3aa	CDR3nt
once	TRBV7-8	NA	TRBJ2-7	CASSLVRDISYEQYF	TGTGCCAGCAGCTTAGTAAGAGACATCTCCTACGAGCAGTACTTC
NA	TRBV30	NA	TRBJ1-1	CAWSPGMNTEAFF	TGTGCCTGGAGCCCAGGGATGAACACTGAAGCTTTCTTT
few	TRBV7-2	NA	TRBJ1-1	CASSLAPTQNTEAFF	TGTGCCAGCAGCTTAGCGCCAACACAGAACACTGAAGCTTTCTTT
NA	TRBV7-8	TRBD1	TRBJ2-7	CASRSTGTGAYEQYF	TGTGCCAGCAGATCGACCGGGACAGGGGCCTACGAGCAGTACTTC
NA	TRBV15	TRBD1	TRBJ1-1	CATSSYRGHTEAFF	TGTGCCACCAGCAGCTACAGGGGGCACACTGAAGCTTTCTTT
few	TRBV6-5	NA	TRBJ2-7	CASSPSGSYEQYF	TGTGCCAGCAGCCCCTCGGGCTCCTACGAGCAGTACTTC
NA	TRBV2	NA	TRBJ1-4	CASSLRGKLFF	TGTGCCAGCAGTCTGCGAGGAAAACTGTTTTTT
few	TRBV4-1	TRBD1	TRBJ2-7	CASSHRPGTGTYEQYF	TGCGCCAGCAGTCATAGGCCGGGGACAGGGACCTACGAGCAGTACTTC
few	TRBV9	NA	TRBJ1-2	CASSETDYYGYTF	TGTGCCAGCAGCGAGACAGATTACTATGGCTACACCTTC
NA	TRBV5-4	TRBD1	TRBJ2-3	CASSRDRGALDTQYF	TGTGCCAGCAGCCGGGACAGGGGGGCCCTTGATACGCAGTATTTT
NA	TRBV30	NA	TRBJ1-1	CAWSVNQRAEAFF	TGTGCCTGGAGTGTGAACCAACGGGCTGAAGCTTTCTTT
NA	TRBV5-4	NA	TRBJ1-2	CASEAMGYGYTF	TGTGCCAGCGAGGCCATGGGCTATGGCTACACCTTC
NA	TRBV27	TRBD2	TRBJ2-1	CASKIAGGINEQFF	TGTGCCAGCAAGATAGCGGGGGGGATCAATGAGCAGTTCTTC
NA	TRBV30	NA	TRBJ2-5	CAWSGGGLQETQYF	TGTGCCTGGAGTGGTGGCGGCCTCCAAGAGACCCAGTACTTC
NA	TRBV4-2	NA	TRBJ1-3	CASSLDRQVTGNTIYF	TGTGCCAGCAGCCTAGATCGACAGGTTACTGGAAACACCATATATTTT
few	TRBV25-1	TRBD1	TRBJ2-5	CASATGTETQYF	TGTGCCAGCGCGACAGGGACAGAGACCCAGTACTTC
NA	TRBV5-8	TRBD2	TRBJ2-5	CASSWNGGYQETQYF	TGTGCCAGCAGCTGGAACGGGGGGTACCAAGAGACCCAGTACTTC